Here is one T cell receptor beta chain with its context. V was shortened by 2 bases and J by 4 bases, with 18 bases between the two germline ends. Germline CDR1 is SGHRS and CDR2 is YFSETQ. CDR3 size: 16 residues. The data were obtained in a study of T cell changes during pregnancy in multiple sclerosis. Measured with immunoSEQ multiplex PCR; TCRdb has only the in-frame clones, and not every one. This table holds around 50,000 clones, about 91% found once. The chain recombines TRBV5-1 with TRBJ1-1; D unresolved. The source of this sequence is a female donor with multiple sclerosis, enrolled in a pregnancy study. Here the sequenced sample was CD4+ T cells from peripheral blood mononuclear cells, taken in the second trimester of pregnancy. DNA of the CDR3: TGCGCCAGCAGCTTAGAGTCTTTTTCTTCGGGCACTGAAGCTTTCTTT. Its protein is CASSLESFSSGTEAFF.